A single sample gave rise to the 4 T cell receptor beta chains below, sequenced in a study of blood T cell repertoires in COVID-19. Clones were read by immunoSEQ multiplex PCR, and TCRdb kept only the in-frame ones, dropping some. Of about 150,000 clones in the sample, 75% to 90% were seen once. Source material: peripheral blood. These receptors were taken from a woman in her thirties or forties with acute or convalescent COVID-19.

This chain connects TRBV9 to TRBJ2-1, with 7 bases lining up with TRBD2. The CDR3 consists of 15 residues. Germline CDR1 is SGDLS and CDR2 is YYNGEE. V trimming: 6 bases; J trimming: 8 bases; junction bases outside the gene matches: 14. CDR3 sequence: CASNRWAGATDEQFF. In DNA form, the CDR3 reads TGTGCCAGCAATCGGTGGGCGGGAGCGACGGATGAGCAGTTCTTC.

The chain is built from TRBV15 and TRBJ1-5; 8 bases are shared with TRBD1. CDR3 length equals 16 residues. Germline V lookup: CDR1 LNHNV, CDR2 YYDKDF (reference sequence). Trimming removed 4 bases from V and 7 bases from J; junction bases left unmatched: 12. The CDR3 is CATSTLRTGNVQPQHF. DNA for the CDR3: TGTGCCACCAGCACCCTCCGGACAGGGAACGTCCAGCCCCAGCATTTT.

V and J are TRBV27 and TRBJ1-1, with 7 bases fitting TRBD1. V lost 5 bases to trimming and J lost 1 base; unmatched junction nucleotides: 10. CDR3 size: 16 residues. Germline V gene sequence: CDR1 MNHEY, CDR2 SMNVEV (reference sequence). The CDR3 loop reads CASSITGDYKNTEAFF. CDR3 DNA: TGTGCCAGCAGTATTACAGGGGATTATAAGAACACTGAAGCTTTCTTT.

This clone was observed a single time. The J gene is TRBJ1-5, the V gene TRBV6-1, with unresolved D. This CDR3 is built from 14 residues. Trimming took 0 bases from V and 4 from J, leaving 7 bases between them. CDR1 and CDR2 from the germline V gene are MNHNS and SASEGT. CDR3: CASSEARGNQPQHF. The DNA of the CDR3 is TGTGCCAGCAGTGAAGCCCGAGGGAATCAGCCCCAGCATTTT.